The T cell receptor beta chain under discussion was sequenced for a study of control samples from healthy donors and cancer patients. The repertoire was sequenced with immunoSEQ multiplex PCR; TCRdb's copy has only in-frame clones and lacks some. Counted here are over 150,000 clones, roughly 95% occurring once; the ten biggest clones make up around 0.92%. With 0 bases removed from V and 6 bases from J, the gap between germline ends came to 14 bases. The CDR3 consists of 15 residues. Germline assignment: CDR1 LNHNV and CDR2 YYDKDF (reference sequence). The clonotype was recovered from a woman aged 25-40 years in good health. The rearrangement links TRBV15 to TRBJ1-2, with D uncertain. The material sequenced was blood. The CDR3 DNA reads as TGTGCCACCAGCAGAGATGGGGTTTTGAGCGATGGCTACACCTTC. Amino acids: CATSRDGVLSDGYTF.